The rows below give T cell receptor beta chains drawn from one sample of a study of shared clonotypes between healthy human individuals. Some clones are missing from TCRdb's copy, which holds only in-frame ones; the method was immunoSEQ multiplex PCR. The table has roughly 500,000 clones, less than 96% seen once; the top ten hold approximately 0.06%. What was sequenced was naive CD4+ T cells sorted from blood. All receptors derive from a woman aged 25 to 45 in good health. CDR3s include the opening cysteine and the closing phenylalanine or tryptophan. Fields, in order: clone size, J gene, D gene, V gene, CDR3 DNA, CDR3 protein. The D gene is left open where the match is weak. Part of the rows lack a size; the others show once, few, many or a class for expanded clones.

clone size: once; J gene: TRBJ2-1; D gene: -; V gene: TRBV11-3; CDR3 DNA: TGTGCCAGCAGCTTAGGGCGGAGCGCAGCCTACAATGAGCAGTTCTTC; CDR3 protein: CASSLGRSAAYNEQFF
clone size: -; J gene: TRBJ1-1; D gene: -; V gene: TRBV27; CDR3 DNA: TGTGCCAGCAGTTTAAGCCCGAACACTGAAGCTTTCTTT; CDR3 protein: CASSLSPNTEAFF
clone size: -; J gene: TRBJ2-7; D gene: TRBD2; V gene: TRBV7-9; CDR3 DNA: TGTGCCAGCAGCTTAGTAGCGGGAGTTTTCTCCTACGAGCAGTACTTC; CDR3 protein: CASSLVAGVFSYEQYF
clone size: once; J gene: TRBJ2-7; D gene: -; V gene: TRBV6-1; CDR3 DNA: TGTGCCAGCAGTGGAATGGAGTACAGGGCCCTCGAGCAGTACTTC; CDR3 protein: CASSGMEYRALEQYF
clone size: -; J gene: TRBJ1-5; D gene: -; V gene: TRBV19; CDR3 DNA: TGTGCCAGTAGTACCCCCCGCCCCCGCGACAGATATCAGCCCCAGCATTTT; CDR3 protein: CASSTPRPRDRYQPQHF
clone size: -; J gene: TRBJ1-4; D gene: -; V gene: TRBV9; CDR3 DNA: TGTGCCAGCAGCGTAGAGTACGGGGCTAATGAAAAACTGTTTTTT; CDR3 protein: CASSVEYGANEKLFF
clone size: -; J gene: TRBJ2-3; D gene: TRBD1; V gene: TRBV7-9; CDR3 DNA: TGTGCCAGCAGCTTATGGGACAGGGTTACAGATACGCAGTATTTT; CDR3 protein: CASSLWDRVTDTQYF
clone size: few; J gene: TRBJ1-2; D gene: TRBD1; V gene: TRBV30; CDR3 DNA: TGTGCCTGCCCGGACAGGGTTAACTATGGCTACACCTTC; CDR3 protein: CACPDRVNYGYTF
clone size: -; J gene: TRBJ2-7; D gene: -; V gene: TRBV11-2; CDR3 DNA: TGTGCCAGCAGCTTAGGGCTTCGTCGGGTTCCCACCTACGAGCAGTACTTC; CDR3 protein: CASSLGLRRVPTYEQYF
clone size: -; J gene: TRBJ2-1; D gene: -; V gene: TRBV7-2; CDR3 DNA: TGTGCCAGCAGCTATCCTCAGTTTCATGAGCAGTTCTTC; CDR3 protein: CASSYPQFHEQFF
clone size: -; J gene: TRBJ1-5; D gene: -; V gene: TRBV5-5; CDR3 DNA: TGTGCCAGCAGCTTAAGGGGCCAGGATGGCAATCAGCCCCAGCATTTT; CDR3 protein: CASSLRGQDGNQPQHF
clone size: -; J gene: TRBJ2-5; D gene: TRBD1; V gene: TRBV5-1; CDR3 DNA: TGCGCCAGCAGCTTGGTAATTGACAGGGTGGAAGAGACCCAGTACTTC; CDR3 protein: CASSLVIDRVEETQYF
clone size: -; J gene: TRBJ2-1; D gene: -; V gene: TRBV28; CDR3 DNA: TGTGCCAGCAGTTTGAGGACCGATAGCTCCTACAATGAGCAGTTCTTC; CDR3 protein: CASSLRTDSSYNEQFF
clone size: -; J gene: TRBJ2-3; D gene: TRBD2; V gene: TRBV7-2; CDR3 DNA: TGTGCCAGCAGCCCCCGACTAGCGGGAGGGTCCACAGATACGCAGTATTTT; CDR3 protein: CASSPRLAGGSTDTQYF
clone size: -; J gene: TRBJ2-3; D gene: -; V gene: TRBV5-8; CDR3 DNA: TGTGCCAGCAGCTTGGGGGATCCAACAGATACGCAGTATTTT; CDR3 protein: CASSLGDPTDTQYF
clone size: -; J gene: TRBJ1-2; D gene: -; V gene: TRBV5-4; CDR3 DNA: TGTGCCAGCACCTTCGGCCGGGGATACGGCTACACCTTC; CDR3 protein: CASTFGRGYGYTF
clone size: -; J gene: TRBJ1-1; D gene: -; V gene: TRBV29-1; CDR3 DNA: TGCAGCGTTCGAGACAGGCTGAACACTGAAGCTTTCTTT; CDR3 protein: CSVRDRLNTEAFF
clone size: -; J gene: TRBJ2-5; D gene: TRBD1; V gene: TRBV11-2; CDR3 DNA: TGTGCCAGCAGCTTACTCGCGAGGGGGCTGGAGACCCAGTACTTC; CDR3 protein: CASSLLARGLETQYF
clone size: -; J gene: TRBJ2-7; D gene: -; V gene: TRBV28; CDR3 DNA: TGTGCCAGCAGTTTCCTGGCTGGAACCTACGAGCAGTACTTC; CDR3 protein: CASSFLAGTYEQYF
clone size: -; J gene: TRBJ2-5; D gene: TRBD1; V gene: TRBV5-1; CDR3 DNA: TGCGCCAGCAGCGACGGACAGGGGATGGAGACCCAGTACTTC; CDR3 protein: CASSDGQGMETQYF
clone size: once; J gene: TRBJ1-1; D gene: -; V gene: TRBV29-1; CDR3 DNA: TGCAGCGTCGGAAAATCAGGGGCTACTAACACTGAAGCTTTCTTT; CDR3 protein: CSVGKSGATNTEAFF
clone size: -; J gene: TRBJ1-1; D gene: TRBD1; V gene: TRBV19; CDR3 DNA: TGTGCCAGTAGTCCTACAGGGGGTCGAACTGAAGCTTTCTTT; CDR3 protein: CASSPTGGRTEAFF
clone size: -; J gene: TRBJ2-5; D gene: TRBD2; V gene: TRBV27; CDR3 DNA: TGTGCCAGCAGTAGCCGACTACTAGCGCTCCAAGAGACCCAGTACTTC; CDR3 protein: CASSSRLLALQETQYF
clone size: -; J gene: TRBJ2-7; D gene: -; V gene: TRBV28; CDR3 DNA: TGTGCCAGCACTACCGGGACGGCGGCCCCCGAGCAGTACTTC; CDR3 protein: CASTTGTAAPEQYF
clone size: -; J gene: TRBJ2-3; D gene: TRBD1; V gene: TRBV28; CDR3 DNA: TGTGCCAGCAGTCCTGGGGACAGGTTGTTAGATACGCAGTATTTT; CDR3 protein: CASSPGDRLLDTQYF
clone size: -; J gene: TRBJ2-3; D gene: -; V gene: TRBV6-5; CDR3 DNA: TGTGCCAGCGGGGTACGCACAAGCACAGATACGCAGTATTTT; CDR3 protein: CASGVRTSTDTQYF
clone size: -; J gene: TRBJ2-3; D gene: -; V gene: TRBV5-1; CDR3 DNA: TGCGCCAGCAGCTTCCCTAAGACAGAATACACAGATACGCAGTATTTT; CDR3 protein: CASSFPKTEYTDTQYF
clone size: -; J gene: TRBJ1-2; D gene: -; V gene: TRBV6-6; CDR3 DNA: TGTGCCAGCACCGAGGACGCGGGCTATGGCTACACCTTC; CDR3 protein: CASTEDAGYGYTF
clone size: -; J gene: TRBJ2-2; D gene: -; V gene: TRBV27; CDR3 DNA: TGTGCCAGCAGTTTACGCTCAGGAACCGGGGAGCTGTTTTTT; CDR3 protein: CASSLRSGTGELFF
clone size: -; J gene: TRBJ1-5; D gene: TRBD1; V gene: TRBV6-9; CDR3 DNA: TGTGCCAGCAGTTTTGGGACAGGAGATCGTCAGCCCCAGCATTTT; CDR3 protein: CASSFGTGDRQPQHF
clone size: -; J gene: TRBJ2-5; D gene: TRBD2; V gene: TRBV7-8; CDR3 DNA: TGTGCCAGCAGGGGAGGGCGAGAAGAGACCCAGTACTTC; CDR3 protein: CASRGGREETQYF
clone size: -; J gene: TRBJ1-3; D gene: -; V gene: TRBV9; CDR3 DNA: TGTGCCAGCAGCGGGACCCGAAACACCATATATTTT; CDR3 protein: CASSGTRNTIYF
clone size: once; J gene: TRBJ2-3; D gene: -; V gene: TRBV27; CDR3 DNA: TGTGCCAGCAGTTTATGGGGCGCAGATACGCAGTATTTT; CDR3 protein: CASSLWGADTQYF
clone size: -; J gene: TRBJ2-7; D gene: -; V gene: TRBV27; CDR3 DNA: TGTGCCAGCCAGAAAATCCCCGGGACCAACTACGAGCAGTACTTC; CDR3 protein: CASQKIPGTNYEQYF
clone size: -; J gene: TRBJ2-1; D gene: -; V gene: TRBV5-1; CDR3 DNA: TGCGCCAGCAGCCAGGACTTGGCGGATGAGCAGTTCTTC; CDR3 protein: CASSQDLADEQFF
clone size: -; J gene: TRBJ2-5; D gene: -; V gene: TRBV5-1; CDR3 DNA: TGCGCCAGCAGCTTAGTAAGTGGGGGCCCACAACAAGAGACCCAGTACTTC; CDR3 protein: CASSLVSGGPQQETQYF
clone size: -; J gene: TRBJ1-6; D gene: -; V gene: TRBV5-6; CDR3 DNA: TGTGCCAGCAGCTTGAACCAGGTCGCCTCACCCCTCCACTTT; CDR3 protein: CASSLNQVASPLHF
clone size: -; J gene: TRBJ2-4; D gene: -; V gene: TRBV7-9; CDR3 DNA: TGTGCCAGCAGCTTAGTGGGCGGTCCCTGGGGAAACATTCAGTACTTC; CDR3 protein: CASSLVGGPWGNIQYF
clone size: -; J gene: TRBJ1-4; D gene: -; V gene: TRBV15; CDR3 DNA: TGTGCCACCAGCAGGCCCGGGCCCGGTGAAAAACTGTTTTTT; CDR3 protein: CATSRPGPGEKLFF
clone size: -; J gene: TRBJ2-3; D gene: TRBD2; V gene: TRBV29-1; CDR3 DNA: TGCAGCGTTGGTGGACTAGCGGGAATCGATACGCAGTATTTT; CDR3 protein: CSVGGLAGIDTQYF
clone size: -; J gene: TRBJ2-1; D gene: TRBD2; V gene: TRBV5-1; CDR3 DNA: TGCGCCAGCAGCGGGGGACTAGCGGCACTTAGCTCCTACAATGAGCAGTTCTTC; CDR3 protein: CASSGGLAALSSYNEQFF